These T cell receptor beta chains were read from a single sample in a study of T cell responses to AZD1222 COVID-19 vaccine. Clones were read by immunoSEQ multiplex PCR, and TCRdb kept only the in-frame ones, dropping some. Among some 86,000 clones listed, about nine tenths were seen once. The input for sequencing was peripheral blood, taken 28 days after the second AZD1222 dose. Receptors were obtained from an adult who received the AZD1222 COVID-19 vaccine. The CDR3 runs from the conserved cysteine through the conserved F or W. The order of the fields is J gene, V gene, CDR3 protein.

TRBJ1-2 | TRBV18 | CASSPTGQNYGYTF
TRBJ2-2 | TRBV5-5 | CASSPGTANTGELFF
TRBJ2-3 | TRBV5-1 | CASRRIIAGGASTDTQYF
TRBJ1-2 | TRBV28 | CASSGQGIYGYTF
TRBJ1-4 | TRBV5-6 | CASSPDRGQGKLFF
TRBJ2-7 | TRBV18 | CASSQDRSSYEQYF
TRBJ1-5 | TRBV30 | CAWSVGTGINQPQHF
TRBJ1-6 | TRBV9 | CASGSSYNSPLHF
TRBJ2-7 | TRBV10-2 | CASSWTSGGFEQYF
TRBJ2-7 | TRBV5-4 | CASSLPGGYEQYF
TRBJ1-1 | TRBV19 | CASSMAPTYTEAFF
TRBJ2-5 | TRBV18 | CASSPFFKGEETQYF
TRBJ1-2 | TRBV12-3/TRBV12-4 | CASSGSYGYTF
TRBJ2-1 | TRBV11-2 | CASSQPGQVIGEQFF
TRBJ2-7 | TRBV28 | CASSLAGSAYEQYF
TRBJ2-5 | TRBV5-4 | CASSSMTSGGAGETQYF
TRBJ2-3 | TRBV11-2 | CASSSRTFPDTQYF
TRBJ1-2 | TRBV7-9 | CASSLEGGYGYTF
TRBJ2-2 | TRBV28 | CASSLRDRGPTGELFF
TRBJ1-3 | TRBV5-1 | CASSSRGLRDGNTIYF
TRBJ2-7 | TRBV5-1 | CASRLGTGIAYEQYF
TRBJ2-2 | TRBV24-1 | CASPNTGELFF
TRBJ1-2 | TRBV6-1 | CASSDGFYGYTF
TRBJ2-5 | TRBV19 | CASSIGLAGAVLQETQYF
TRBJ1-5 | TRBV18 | CASSPGQAASNQPQHF
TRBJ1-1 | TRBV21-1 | CASSKTRQGTLPPKTEAFF
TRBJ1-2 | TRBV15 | CATSPNARYYGYTF
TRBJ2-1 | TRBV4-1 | CASSQDLLVGNEQFF
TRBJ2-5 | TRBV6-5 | CASIETRGGAETQYF
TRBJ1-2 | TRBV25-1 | CASRTGGGSYTF
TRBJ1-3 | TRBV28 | CASSPGTAYSGNTIYF
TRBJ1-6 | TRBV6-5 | CASRQWKDNSPLHF
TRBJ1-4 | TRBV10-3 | CAISQTGDEKLFF
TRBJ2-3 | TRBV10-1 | CASSTKDREPDTQYF
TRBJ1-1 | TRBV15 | CATSRDRTGGAGEAFF
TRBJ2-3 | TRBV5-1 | CASSPGEVTDTQYF
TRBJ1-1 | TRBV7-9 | CASSSQGANTEAFF
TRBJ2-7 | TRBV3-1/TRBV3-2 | CASSLGPHTRPRNEQYF
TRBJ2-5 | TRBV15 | CATSPSGTGSSQETQYF
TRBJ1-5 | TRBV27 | CASRGDRGNRVNQPQHF
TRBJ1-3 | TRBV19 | CASSTSPGNTIYF
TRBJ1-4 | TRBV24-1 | CATSEPQGSVEKLFF
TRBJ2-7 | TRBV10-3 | CATAEQGAIKQYF
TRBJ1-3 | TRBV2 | CASSRRPTISGNTIYF
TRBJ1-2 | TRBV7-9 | CASSYQYGYTF
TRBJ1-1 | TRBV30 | CAWKSTGNTEAFF
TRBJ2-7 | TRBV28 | CASKVPSSYEQYF
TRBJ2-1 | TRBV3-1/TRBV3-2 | CASGRGLRPYNEQFF